Included here is one T cell receptor (beta chain) sequence, with context. Its antigen is undetermined. In TCRdb, the 5' RACE reads were re-called with MiXCR into one record per CDR3 protein. The sample carries around 220,000 distinct CDR3 sequences, around 18% recorded once. Trimming took 7 bases from V and 4 from J, leaving 12 bases between them. Germline V gene sequence: CDR1 SGHAT, CDR2 FQDESV (reference sequence). This CDR3 has 13 amino acids. This sample is part of a study of CD8 T cells in ankylosing spondylitis. Study-wide points: Reportedly, significant enrichment of disease-linked clones occurred in matched ankylosing spondylitis synovial fluid. Blood from ankylosing spondylitis patients appeared to carry a characteristic roughly 8-variant TCR beta motif.

The sequence was obtained from a male donor with ankylosing spondylitis. Material for sequencing was blood, either unsorted or a sorted T cell fraction (not recorded which). This chain uses TRBV11-1 with TRBJ2-3, with D hard to call. CDR3 coding DNA: TGTGCCAGCAATCCCGGGTTTTCAGATACGCAGTATTTT. Translation gives CASNPGFSDTQYF.